Each of the 5 T cell receptor beta chains below was sequenced from the same sample in a study of beta chain features in type 1 diabetes. Isolated RNA was reverse transcribed in full, so expressed TCRB transcripts were sequenced. Sequencing used immunoSEQ multiplex PCR; TCRdb keeps in-frame clones, though not all of them. The table shows about 900,000 clones, with 17% occurring only once. The sample consisted of naive CD4+ T cells from blood. The source is a woman younger than 30 in good health.

This chain joins TRBV10-3 and TRBJ2-3; 9 bases align to TRBD2. The V gene end was trimmed by 7 bases and the J gene end by 6 bases; junction bases not matched to a gene: 5. CDR3 size: 13 residues. Germline CDR1 and CDR2: ENHRY and SYGVKD. The DNA of the CDR3 is TGTGCCATCAAAGCTAGCGGGATTGATACGCAGTATTTT. This gives the protein CAIKASGIDTQYF.

V gene TRBV4-1 combines with J gene TRBJ2-3; TRBD2 matches at 8 bases. The CDR3 runs 16 residues. V shed 2 bases, J shed 2 bases, and the junction held 6 bases outside the gene matches. CDR1 is MGHRA and CDR2 is YSYEKL in the germline V gene. CDR3 sequence: CASSQTVAGITDTQYF. The DNA of the CDR3 is TGCGCCAGCAGCCAAACAGTAGCGGGGATCACAGATACGCAGTATTTT.

This clone was seen a few times. V usage is TRBV7-9 and J usage is TRBJ2-2; D is unresolved. The V gene's germline CDR1 is SEHNR and CDR2 FQNEAQ (reference sequence). This CDR3 has 16 residues. Between the trimmed V and J ends, which lost 6 bases and 3 bases, there was a span of 17 bases. The CDR3 loop reads CASRVSGSIYTGELFF. The CDR3 nucleotides are TGTGCCAGCAGGGTCTCCGGTTCGATTTACACCGGGGAGCTGTTTTTT.

This clone has more than one count but fewer than ten. J is TRBJ2-7 and V is TRBV7-6, with a weak D call TRBD1 (6 bases). Deletions cut 5 bases from V and 2 bases from J, with 13 bases between. Germline-derived CDR1 and CDR2 are SGHVS and FNYEAQ. CDR3 length: 14 residues. In DNA form, the CDR3 reads TGTGCCAGCAGCCCCGGGACATTCGCCTACGAGCAGTACTTC. Translation gives CASSPGTFAYEQYF.

As for this clone: A read error may account for a junction end that differs from germline. The chain combines TRBV6-4 with TRBJ1-4; D gene unclear. This CDR3 comprises 11 residues. CDR1 is MRHNA, CDR2 SNTAGT, per germline. CDR3 amino acids: CASSDPASGPF. The CDR3 nucleotides are TGTGCCAGCAGTGACCCTGCATCGGGTCCCTTT.